A single sample is the source of the 31 T cell receptor beta chains below, sequenced in a study of T-cell memory formation after mild COVID-19. MiXCR, run by TCRdb on the 5' RACE reads, gives a single entry per CDR3 protein. This sample carries about 450,000 distinct CDR3 sequences, less than 25% of them seen once, and the ten largest clones take about an eighth. The sequencing sample was made of PBMCs or a T cell subset sorted from them (not recorded which). These receptors were taken from an adult woman who had mild COVID-19 (a few samples of this study predate the infection). Cell type and time point are not known.

This chain joins TRBV5-1 and TRBJ2-5; no definite D call. Trimming took off 5 bases at V and 2 bases at J, with 13 bases between the two ends. The CDR3 contains 14 residues. Germline CDR1 SGHRS, CDR2 YFSETQ. The CDR3 nucleotides read TGCGCCAGCAGGAGGCTCTACAGACAAGAGACCCAGTACTTC. This encodes CASRRLYRQETQYF.

V is TRBV24-1 and J is TRBJ2-5; D gene ambiguous. The ends were cut back, 2 bases at V and 2 bases at J, with 8 bases in the middle. Germline V gene sequence: CDR1 KGHDR, CDR2 SFDVKD. CDR3 length: 14 residues. The CDR3 loop reads CATSDSGRQETQYF. The DNA for the CDR3 is TGTGCCACCAGTGATTCGGGTAGACAAGAGACCCAGTACTTC.

In its sample, this clonotype was seen a few times. V is TRBV7-9 and J is TRBJ1-1, with D possibly being TRBD1 (5 bases). V gave up 4 bases and J gave up 5 bases, with 14 bases separating them. This CDR3 region has 14 residues. Germline-derived CDR1 and CDR2 are SEHNR and FQNEAQ (reference sequence). The CDR3: CASSSRGGGTEAFF. CDR3 in DNA: TGTGCCAGCAGCTCCCGGGGGGGGGGAACTGAAGCTTTCTTT.

This chain connects TRBV12-3 or TRBV12-4 to TRBJ1-2; TRBD1 agrees at 9 bases. V lost 6 bases to trimming and J lost 7 bases; unmatched junction nucleotides: 6. This CDR3 is 13 amino acids long. The DNA of the CDR3 is TGTGCCAGCAGCCCGGGACAGGGTGCTGGCTACACCTTC. Its protein product is CASSPGQGAGYTF.

This clonotype was detected a few times. This chain uses TRBV11-2 with TRBJ2-5; possible D gene TRBD2, 6 bases. CDR3 length: 15 residues. The V gene lost 1 base and the J gene lost 7 bases, with 16 bases spanning the gap. The germline V gene encodes CDR1 SGHAT and CDR2 FQNNGV. CDR3 amino acids: CASSLGSGDPRTQYF. In DNA, the CDR3 is TGTGCCAGCAGCTTAGGTAGCGGAGACCCTAGGACCCAGTACTTC.

A single count supports this clonotype. One junction end does not reproduce the germline sequence, and a read error may be involved. V is TRBV6-5 and J is TRBJ1-1, with 11 bases fitting TRBD1. The germline gives CDR1 MNHEY, CDR2 SVGAGI. The CDR3 loop spans 15 amino acids. CDR3 loop: CASSPGDRGNPEAFF. For the CDR3, the DNA is TGTGCCAGCAGTCCTGGGGACAGGGGGAACCCTGAAGCTTTCTTT.

This clonotype was recorded a few times. The chain joins TRBV7-2 to TRBJ2-3; D gene ambiguous. Trimming left V 0 bases short and J 4 bases short, with 5 bases between. Germline-derived CDR1 and CDR2 are SGHTA and FQGNSA. This CDR3 has 13 residues. The DNA for the CDR3 is TGTGCCAGCAGCTTAGCCCTAGCAGATACGCAGTATTTT. Residues: CASSLALADTQYF.

This clonotype has more than one count but fewer than ten. The chain employs TRBV28 and TRBJ2-7; D ambiguous. V lost 3 bases, J lost 4 bases, and 10 bases lay in between. CDR1 and CDR2 (germline): MDHEN, SYDVKM. The CDR3 consists of 13 residues. The CDR3 DNA is TGTGCCAGCAGTTTGGCCGACATATACGAGCAGTACTTC. Residues: CASSLADIYEQYF.

The table lists this clonotype with a few counts. The V call is TRBV20-1, the J call TRBJ2-7, with TRBD2 as a possible D gene (6 bases). CDR3 length: 12 amino acids. Germline V CDR1 and CDR2: DFQATT, SNEGSKA (reference sequence). Trimming pared 6 bases from V and 2 bases from J, leaving 11 bases between. CDR3 DNA sequence: TGCAGTGCCCTTAGCGGAGCCTACGAGCAGTACTTC. Protein sequence: CSALSGAYEQYF.

The chain carries TRBV4-1 and TRBJ1-6, with D unclear. V was pared by 4 bases and J by 9 bases, with 7 bases between. From germline, CDR1 is MGHRA and CDR2 YSYEKL. The CDR3 is 12 amino acids. The CDR3 DNA reads TGCGCCAGCAGCCCTTCGGCTTCACCCCTCCACTTT. Its translation: CASSPSASPLHF.

The rearrangement links TRBV7-9 to TRBJ1-1, with D possibly TRBD1 on 5 matching bases. This CDR3 spans 13 amino acids. Looked up from germline, CDR1 is SEHNR and CDR2 is FQNEAQ (reference sequence). V lost 7 bases and J 1 base, leaving 10 bases between the germline ends. The CDR3 loop reads CASNMGQNTEAFF. CDR3 coding DNA: TGTGCCAGCAATATGGGGCAGAACACTGAAGCTTTCTTT.

This rearrangement joins TRBV12-3 or TRBV12-4 to TRBJ1-1, with 10 bases matching TRBD1. J gave up 4 bases and V 6 bases, and 5 bases lay outside the gene matches. The CDR3 is made up of 14 amino acids. CDR3 in amino acids: CASSHRTGGTEAFF. CDR3 nucleotides: TGTGCCAGCAGCCACCGGACAGGGGGCACTGAAGCTTTCTTT.

The chain has TRBV14 and TRBJ2-1; possibly TRBD2 for D (6 bases). The germline gives CDR1 SGHDN, CDR2 FVKESK. The CDR3 runs 18 residues. The V end lost 1 base, the J end lost 4 bases, and 20 bases lay between the germline ends. CDR3 sequence reads: CASSQGFRGGGFYNEQFF. As DNA, the CDR3 is TGTGCCAGCAGCCAAGGATTTAGGGGAGGAGGCTTTTACAATGAGCAGTTCTTC.

The chain recombines TRBV20-1 with TRBJ1-1; D gene unclear. Germline CDR1 DFQATT, CDR2 SNEGSKA (reference sequence). V lost 0 bases to trimming and J lost 5 bases, with 13 bases between them. This CDR3 region has 14 residues. The CDR3 sequence is CSARDQAGWTEAFF. In DNA form, the CDR3 reads TGCAGTGCTAGAGATCAGGCGGGATGGACTGAAGCTTTCTTT.

This clonotype has more than one count but fewer than ten. The V gene is TRBV7-9, the J gene TRBJ1-1; a possible D gene is TRBD1 (5 bases). Germline CDR1 is SEHNR and CDR2 is FQNEAQ (reference sequence). The CDR3 totals 13 residues. The CDR3 DNA follows: TGTGCTATCAGACGGCAGGGTGAAACTGAAGCTTTCTTT. Protein: CAIRRQGETEAFF.

This clonotype was observed a handful of times. The chain has TRBV29-1 and TRBJ2-3; D perhaps matches TRBD2 (6 bases). The CDR3 runs 16 residues. Trimming took off 3 bases at V and 2 bases at J, with 18 bases between the two ends. Germline values: CDR1 SQVTM, CDR2 ANQGSEA. In DNA form, the CDR3 reads TGCAGCGTTGAGGGACTCCCCAGACCCTACACAGATACGCAGTATTTT. Translating gives CSVEGLPRPYTDTQYF.

This clonotype was observed a few times. This chain uses TRBV18 with TRBJ2-7, with 7 nucleotides matching TRBD1. This CDR3 contains 16 residues. From germline, CDR1 is KGHSH and CDR2 LQKENI. V shed 6 bases and J 3 bases; nucleotides not matched to a gene: 14. This CDR3 reads CASSLDRADPSYEQYF. The CDR3 bases are TGTGCCAGCTCGCTAGACAGGGCCGATCCAAGCTACGAGCAGTACTTC. The variable domain in full, completed from reference TRBV18 and TRBJ2-7, reads NAGVMQNPRHLVRRRGQEARLRCSPMKGHSHVYWYRQLPEEGLKFMVYLQKENIIDESGMPKERFSAEFPKEGPSILRIQQVVRGDSAAYFCASSLDRADPSYEQYFGPGTRLTVT.

This clonotype has more than one count but fewer than ten. V gene TRBV20-1 combines with J gene TRBJ2-7; a weak D match, TRBD1 (7 bases). The CDR3 is 13 amino acids. CDR1 is DFQATT, CDR2 SNEGSKA, per germline (reference sequence). Trimming removed 7 bases at V and 3 bases at J, with 16 bases between. The CDR3 DNA reads as TGCAGTGTTGTAAGACAGGGAGGCTACGAGCAGTACTTC. Amino acid sequence: CSVVRQGGYEQYF.

Turning to this clonotype: A read error may produce the germline difference seen at one junction end. The chain uses TRBV4-1 and TRBJ1-1, with D maybe TRBD1 (6 bases). Looked up from germline, CDR1 is MGHRA and CDR2 is YSYEKL. The CDR3 is 16 residues long. DNA for the CDR3: TGCGCCAGCAGACAAGGACCAGGGAGGGGGTACACTGAAGCTTTCTTT. Translated, it gives CASRQGPGRGYTEAFF.

This clonotype was seen more than once but under ten times. The CDR3 DNA reads as TGTGCCAGCAGCTTGTTAGTGGGCGGGAGGGAGCAAGAGACCCAGTACTTC. Protein: CASSLLVGGREQETQYF. This sequence joins TRBV7-8 and TRBJ2-5; 9 bases agree with TRBD2. The CDR3 sequence is 17 residues long. Trimming at V came to 3 bases and at J to 2 bases, leaving 10 bases not matched to a gene. CDR1 is SGHVS and CDR2 is FQNEAQ in the germline V gene.

For the CDR3, the DNA is TGCGCCAGCAGCCAAGCTTCGAGGGGGTTCGAGGAGCAGTTCTTC. Translated: CASSQASRGFEEQFF. The genes are TRBV4-1 and TRBJ2-1; D perhaps matches TRBD1 (6 bases). In germline, CDR1 is MGHRA, CDR2 YSYEKL. The ends were cut back, 1 base at V and 10 bases at J, with 17 bases in the middle. This CDR3 spans 15 amino acids.

Only a few counts were recorded for this clonotype. This chain uses TRBV5-1 with TRBJ2-7, with no clear D. V was trimmed by 9 bases and J by 6 bases, leaving 19 bases between them. The CDR3 totals 13 residues. Germline V CDR1 and CDR2: SGHRS, YFSETQ. In DNA form, the CDR3 reads TGCGCCAACCCGGCAGGCCCGCCGGGCGAGCAGTACTTC. Amino acids: CANPAGPPGEQYF.

This clonotype has more than one count but fewer than ten. The chain couples TRBV4-2 to TRBJ2-2; 8 bases line up with TRBD1. The CDR3 contains 17 residues. The germline CDR1 and CDR2 sequences are LGHNA and YNFKEQ. V dropped 0 bases and J dropped 4; count of bases not matched to a gene: 7. The CDR3 nucleotides read TGTGCCAGCAGCCAAGATCGCAGGGGGCTGTCCACCGGGGAGCTGTTTTTT. Its translation is CASSQDRRGLSTGELFF.

This clonotype came up many times. V usage is TRBV11-2 and J usage is TRBJ1-2, with D unresolved. This CDR3 contains 14 residues. Germline assignment: CDR1 SGHAT and CDR2 FQNNGV. The V end lost 4 bases, the J end lost 4 bases, and 13 bases lay between the germline ends. CDR3 region: CASSSDTTSYGYTF. CDR3 sequence (DNA): TGTGCCAGCAGCTCTGACACCACCTCCTATGGCTACACCTTC.

In this sample, this clonotype turned up a few times. CDR3 in DNA: TGTGCCAGCAGCGTAGGATCGAGTTTTCAGCCCCAGCATTTT. Its translation: CASSVGSSFQPQHF. This chain uses TRBV9 with TRBJ1-5, with no clear D. V was clipped by 0 bases and J by 6 bases, with 10 bases between them. This CDR3 region has 14 residues. CDR1 and CDR2 from the germline V gene are SGDLS and YYNGEE. Variable domain in full (rest from reference TRBV9 and TRBJ1-5): DSGVTQTPKHLITATGQRVTLRCSPRSGDLSVYWYQQSLDQGLQFLIQYYNGEERAKGNILERFSAQQFPDLHSELNLSSLELGDSALYFCASSVGSSFQPQHFGDGTRLSIL.

V gene TRBV5-1 combines with J gene TRBJ2-1; 10 bases are shared with TRBD2. CDR3 length: 16 residues. After removal of 1 base from V and 2 bases from J, the junction contained 3 bases not matched to a gene. Germline CDR1 is SGHRS and CDR2 is YFSETQ. This chain's CDR3 is CASSLSSGRAYNEQFF. Here the CDR3 DNA reads TGCGCCAGCAGCTTGTCGAGCGGGAGGGCCTACAATGAGCAGTTCTTC.

This clonotype was detected only a few times. CDR3 amino acids: CASSLSLRRTDTQYF. The CDR3 region has the DNA TGTGCCAGCAGTCTCTCTCTTAGACGGACAGATACGCAGTATTTT. V and J are TRBV7-2 and TRBJ2-3, with no clear D. Germline-derived CDR1 and CDR2 are SGHTA and FQGNSA. Between the trimmed V and J ends, which lost 6 bases and 3 bases, there was a span of 16 bases. The CDR3 is 15 residues long.

The chain joins TRBV12-3 or TRBV12-4 to TRBJ2-1, with TRBD2 matching 7 bases. V dropped 6 bases and J dropped 7; count of bases not matched to a gene: 9. The CDR3 length is 14 residues. For the CDR3, the DNA is TGTGCCAGCAGCCTATACGGGGGGAGGAATGAGCAGTTCTTC. Its translation: CASSLYGGRNEQFF.

The CDR3 sequence is CASSGTVGLGGYTF. CDR3 sequence (DNA): TGTGCCAGCAGTGGGACAGTTGGTTTGGGTGGCTACACCTTC. The chain links TRBV27 to TRBJ1-2; TRBD1 aligns across 7 bases. The V segment lost 5 bases and the J segment 7 bases; nucleotides outside the gene matches: 10. This CDR3 region has 14 residues. Germline lookup yields CDR1 MNHEY and CDR2 SMNVEV (reference sequence).

This clonotype has more than one count but fewer than ten. The chain couples TRBV28 to TRBJ1-2; D not certain. V was clipped by 2 bases and J by 3 bases, with 7 bases between them. The CDR3 runs 13 residues. CDR1 is MDHEN, CDR2 SYDVKM, per germline. The CDR3 DNA sequence: TGTGCCAGCAGTTTAGAGGAGGACTATGGCTACACCTTC. Translating gives CASSLEEDYGYTF.

This clonotype was detected only a few times. V is TRBV4-3 and J is TRBJ2-3, with 8 positions matching TRBD2. The CDR3 has 17 amino acids. The V gene end was trimmed by 0 bases and the J gene end by 0 bases; junction bases not matched to a gene: 5. Germline assignment: CDR1 LGHNA and CDR2 YSLEER. The CDR3 loop reads CASSQDLAGPSTDTQYF. CDR3 nucleotide sequence: TGCGCCAGCAGCCAAGACTTAGCGGGGCCTAGCACAGATACGCAGTATTTT.